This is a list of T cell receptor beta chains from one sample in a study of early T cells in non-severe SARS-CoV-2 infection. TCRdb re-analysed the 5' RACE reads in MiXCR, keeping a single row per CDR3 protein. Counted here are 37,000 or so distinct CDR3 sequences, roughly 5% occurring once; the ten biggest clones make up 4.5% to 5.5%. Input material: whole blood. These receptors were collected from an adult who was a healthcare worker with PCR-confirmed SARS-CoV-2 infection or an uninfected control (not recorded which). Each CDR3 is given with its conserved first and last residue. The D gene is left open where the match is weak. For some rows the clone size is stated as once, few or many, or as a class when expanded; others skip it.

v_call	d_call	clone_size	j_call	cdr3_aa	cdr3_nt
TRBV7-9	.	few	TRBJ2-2	CASSKEELDRLNTGELFF	TGTGCCAGCTCCAAAGAAGAACTGGACAGATTGAACACCGGGGAGCTGTTTTTT
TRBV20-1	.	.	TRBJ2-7	CSARVASYEQYF	TGCAGTGCTAGAGTAGCTAGCTACGAGCAGTACTTC
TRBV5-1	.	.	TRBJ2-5	CASSLFPTQETQYF	TGCGCCAGCAGCTTATTTCCGACCCAAGAGACCCAGTACTTC
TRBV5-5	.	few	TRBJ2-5	CASSLGAILQETQYF	TGTGCCAGCAGCTTGGGGGCGATTTTACAAGAGACCCAGTACTTC
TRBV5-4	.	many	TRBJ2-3	CASSLGWSTDTQYF	TGTGCCAGCAGCTTGGGCTGGAGCACAGATACGCAGTATTTT
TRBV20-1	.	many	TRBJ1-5	CSARLLGGNQPQHF	TGCAGTGCTAGACTCCTGGGTGGCAATCAGCCCCAGCATTTT
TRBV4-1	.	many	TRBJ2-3	CASSHPLAGGTDTQYF	TGCGCCAGCAGCCACCCCCTAGCAGGGGGCACAGATACGCAGTATTTT
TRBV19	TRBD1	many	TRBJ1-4	CASSTGQGGNEKLFF	TGTGCCAGTAGTACCGGACAGGGAGGAAACGAAAAACTGTTTTTT
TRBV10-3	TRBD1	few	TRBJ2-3	CAISESSSGTGGERATQYF	TGTGCCATCAGTGAGTCATCTTCAGGGACAGGGGGCGAAAGGGCCACGCAGTATTTT
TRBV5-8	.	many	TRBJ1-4	CASSLGGEEKLFF	TGTGCCAGCAGCTTGGGGGGGGAAGAAAAACTGTTTTTT
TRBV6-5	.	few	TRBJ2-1	CASRWTPSSYNEQFF	TGTGCCAGCAGGTGGACACCGAGCTCCTACAATGAGCAGTTCTTC
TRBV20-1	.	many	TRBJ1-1	CSARDDPTTVRMNTEAFF	TGCAGTGCTAGAGATGACCCAACGACAGTTAGAATGAACACTGAAGCTTTCTTT
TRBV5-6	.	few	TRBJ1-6	CASSPKASPNSPLHF	TGTGCCAGCAGCCCCAAGGCAAGCCCCAATTCACCCCTCCACTTT
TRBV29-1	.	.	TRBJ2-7	CSVRTLTYEQYF	TGCAGCGTTCGGACCCTAACCTACGAGCAGTACTTC
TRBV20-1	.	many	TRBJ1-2	CSASSIAPSVNGYTF	TGCAGTGCTAGCTCTATTGCCCCTTCGGTTAATGGCTACACCTTC
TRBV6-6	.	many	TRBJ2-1	CASRIGGNEQFF	TGTGCCAGCAGAATAGGGGGCAATGAGCAGTTCTTC
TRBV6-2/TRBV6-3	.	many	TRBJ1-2	CASSYSGQGLYGYTF	TGTGCCAGCAGTTACTCGGGCCAGGGCCTCTATGGCTACACCTTC
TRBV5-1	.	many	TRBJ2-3	CASSLDSSTDTQYF	TGCGCCAGCAGCTTGGACTCCAGCACAGATACGCAGTATTTT
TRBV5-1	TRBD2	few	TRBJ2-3	CASSSGGIDTQYF	TGCGCCAGCAGCTCGGGAGGGATAGATACGCAGTATTTT
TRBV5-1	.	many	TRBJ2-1	CASSWTTLGVAYNEQFF	TGCGCCAGCAGCTGGACCACGCTCGGGGTGGCCTACAATGAGCAGTTCTTC
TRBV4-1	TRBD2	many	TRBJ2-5	CASSQPLWLAETTQYF	TGCGCCAGCAGCCAACCGCTGTGGCTAGCGGAGACGACCCAGTACTTC
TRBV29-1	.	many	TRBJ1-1	CSAVVNTEAFF	TGCAGCGCCGTAGTGAACACTGAAGCTTTCTTT